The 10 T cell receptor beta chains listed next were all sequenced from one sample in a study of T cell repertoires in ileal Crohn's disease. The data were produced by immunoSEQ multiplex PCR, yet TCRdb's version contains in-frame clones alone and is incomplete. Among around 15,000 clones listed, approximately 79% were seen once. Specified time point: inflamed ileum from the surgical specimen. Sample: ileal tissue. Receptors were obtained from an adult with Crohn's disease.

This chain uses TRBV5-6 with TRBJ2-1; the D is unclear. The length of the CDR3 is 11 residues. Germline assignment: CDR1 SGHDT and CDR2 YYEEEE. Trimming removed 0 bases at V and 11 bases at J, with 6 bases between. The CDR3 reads CASSLGVKQFF. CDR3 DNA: TGTGCCAGCAGCTTGGGGGTAAAGCAGTTCTTC.

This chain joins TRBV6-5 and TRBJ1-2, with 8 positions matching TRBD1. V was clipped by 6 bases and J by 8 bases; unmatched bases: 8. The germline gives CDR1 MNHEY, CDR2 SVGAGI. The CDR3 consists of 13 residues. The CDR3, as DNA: TGTGCCAGCAGACCACCCGGACAGGGAGGCTACACCTTC. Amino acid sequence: CASRPPGQGGYTF.

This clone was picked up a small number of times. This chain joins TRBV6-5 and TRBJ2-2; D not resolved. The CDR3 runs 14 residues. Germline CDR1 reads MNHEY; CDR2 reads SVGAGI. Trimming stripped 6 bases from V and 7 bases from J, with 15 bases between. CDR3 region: CASRAGAAGGELFF. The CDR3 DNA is TGTGCCAGCAGGGCAGGAGCCGCAGGCGGGGAGCTGTTTTTT.

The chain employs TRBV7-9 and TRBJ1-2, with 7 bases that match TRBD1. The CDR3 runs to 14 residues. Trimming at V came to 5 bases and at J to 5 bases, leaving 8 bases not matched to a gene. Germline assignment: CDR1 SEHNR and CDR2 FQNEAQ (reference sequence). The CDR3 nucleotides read TGTGCCAGCAGCCTCCCGGGACAGCAGTATGGCTACACCTTC. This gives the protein CASSLPGQQYGYTF.

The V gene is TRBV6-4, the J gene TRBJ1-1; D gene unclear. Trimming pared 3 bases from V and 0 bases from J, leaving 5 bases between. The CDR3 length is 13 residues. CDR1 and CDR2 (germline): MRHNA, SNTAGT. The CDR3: CASSDTVNTEAFF. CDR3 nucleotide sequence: TGTGCCAGCAGTGATACAGTGAACACTGAAGCTTTCTTT.

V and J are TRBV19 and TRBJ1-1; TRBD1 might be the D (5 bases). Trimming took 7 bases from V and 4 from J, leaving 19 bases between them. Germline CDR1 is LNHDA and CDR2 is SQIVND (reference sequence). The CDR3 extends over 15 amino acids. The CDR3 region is CASTLWWGASTEAFF. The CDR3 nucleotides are TGTGCCAGTACCCTCTGGTGGGGCGCGAGCACTGAAGCTTTCTTT.

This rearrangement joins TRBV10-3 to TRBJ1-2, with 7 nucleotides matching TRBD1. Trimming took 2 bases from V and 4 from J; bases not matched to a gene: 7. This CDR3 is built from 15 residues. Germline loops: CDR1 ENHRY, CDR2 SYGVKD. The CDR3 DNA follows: TGTGCCATCAGTGAGCCAAGACAGGGTAGCTATGGCTACACCTTC. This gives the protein CAISEPRQGSYGYTF.

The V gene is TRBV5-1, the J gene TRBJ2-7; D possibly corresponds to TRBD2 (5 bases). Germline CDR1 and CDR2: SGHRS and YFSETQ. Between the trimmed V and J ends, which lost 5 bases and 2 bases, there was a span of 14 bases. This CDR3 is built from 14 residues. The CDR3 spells CASSRTDGAYEQYF. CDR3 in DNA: TGCGCCAGCAGTAGGACGGACGGGGCCTACGAGCAGTACTTC.

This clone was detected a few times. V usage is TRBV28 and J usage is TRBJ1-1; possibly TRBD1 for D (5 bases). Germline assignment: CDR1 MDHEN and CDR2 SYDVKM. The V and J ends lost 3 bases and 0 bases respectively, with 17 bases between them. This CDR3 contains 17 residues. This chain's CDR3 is CASSFHWGGRMNTEAFF. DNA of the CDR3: TGTGCCAGCAGTTTCCACTGGGGGGGTCGAATGAACACTGAAGCTTTCTTT.

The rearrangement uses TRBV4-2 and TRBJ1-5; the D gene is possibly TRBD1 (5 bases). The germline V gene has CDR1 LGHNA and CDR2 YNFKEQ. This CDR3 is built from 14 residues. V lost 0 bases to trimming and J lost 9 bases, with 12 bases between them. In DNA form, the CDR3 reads TGTGCCAGCAGCCAAGAAGGATCAGGGAGGCCCCAGCATTTT. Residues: CASSQEGSGRPQHF.